This entry lists 16 T cell receptor beta chains sequenced from one sample in a study of CD8+ T cells in alopecia areata. As for treatment: oral pan-JAK inhibitor, 5-10 mg twice daily. RNA was extracted and reverse transcribed into cDNA as the sequencing template. Sequencing was performed with immunoSEQ multiplex PCR; in TCRdb, only in-frame clones are kept and a portion is missing. The sample contains fewer than 100,000 clones, 60% to 80% of which appear only once. The sequencing here drew on CD8+ T cells sorted from blood, taken at roughly week 45, from a patient treated with tofacitinib. These receptors all come from a human donor with alopecia areata.

CDR3 loop: CAISSGPFYEQYF. The CDR3 region has the DNA TGTGCCATCAGTTCCGGACCCTTTTACGAGCAGTACTTC. V gene TRBV10-3 combines with J gene TRBJ2-7; no clear D. V lost 5 bases and J 4 bases, leaving 12 bases between the germline ends. The CDR3 length is 13 residues. Germline V gene lookup returns CDR1 ENHRY and CDR2 SYGVKD.

This clone was seen a single time. The V and J genes are TRBV2 and TRBJ1-2; tentative D call: TRBD1 (6 bases). The CDR3 is made up of 15 amino acids. CDR1 SNHLY and CDR2 FYNNEI come from the germline V gene. V lost 8 bases and J 0 bases, leaving 16 bases between the germline ends. The DNA of the CDR3 is TGTGCCAGCTCGCTCCCAGGGGAATCTAACTATGGCTACACCTTC. Translating gives CASSLPGESNYGYTF.

The chain couples TRBV7-2 to TRBJ1-2; TRBD1 aligns across 8 bases. Germline loops: CDR1 SGHTA, CDR2 FQGNSA. The CDR3 is 16 amino acids. Unmatched junction bases numbered 12, after V lost 5 bases and J lost 4 bases. The DNA for the CDR3 is TGTGCCAGCAGCCCCTGGACAGGGCTAGGCGGCTATGGCTACACCTTC. This codes for CASSPWTGLGGYGYTF.

The V call is TRBV4-3, the J call TRBJ2-7, with D maybe TRBD2 (5 bases). Per germline, CDR1 LGHNA and CDR2 YSLEER. The CDR3 runs to 15 residues. The ends were cut back, 2 bases at V and 5 bases at J, with 16 bases in the middle. The chain's CDR3 is CASSQTRAPRDEQYF. The CDR3 coding sequence is TGCGCCAGCAGCCAAACCCGGGCCCCGAGGGACGAGCAGTACTTC.

The chain carries TRBV11-2 and TRBJ2-4, with D tentatively TRBD1 (5 bases). V was pared by 6 bases and J by 3 bases, with 18 bases between. This CDR3 spans 16 amino acids. Germline lookup yields CDR1 SGHAT and CDR2 FQNNGV. CDR3 DNA sequence: TGTGCCAGCAGAGATCCCCAGGGCAAGGACAAAAACATTCAGTACTTC. Amino acid sequence: CASRDPQGKDKNIQYF.

The chain uses TRBV4-3 and TRBJ1-2, with 7 bases lining up with TRBD1. This CDR3 is built from 15 residues. CDR1 is LGHNA, CDR2 YSLEER, per germline. The ends lost 3 bases at V and 7 bases at J; junction bases unmatched: 11. This CDR3 is CASSHMTGPSRGYTF. CDR3 nucleotides: TGCGCCAGCAGCCATATGACAGGGCCTAGCCGTGGCTACACCTTC.

V and J are TRBV5-1 and TRBJ2-1, with TRBD1 identical over 8 bases. The CDR3 consists of 13 residues. The V segment lost 3 bases and the J segment 9 bases; nucleotides outside the gene matches: 5. The germline V gene has CDR1 SGHRS and CDR2 YFSETQ. The CDR3 loop is CASSSDRATEQFF. As DNA, the CDR3 is TGCGCCAGCAGCTCGGACAGGGCGACTGAGCAGTTCTTC.

This clone showed up just a few times. The V and J genes are TRBV30 and TRBJ2-1, with TRBD2 matching 14 bases. Germline V gene sequence: CDR1 GTSNPN, CDR2 SVGIG (reference sequence). V was pared by 4 bases and J by 4 bases, with 18 bases of the junction left unmatched. This CDR3 is 20 amino acids long. The CDR3 DNA reads as TGTGCCTGGACCCCACGAGGGACTAGCGGGGGCCTCTACATATACAATGAGCAGTTCTTC. This translates into CAWTPRGTSGGLYIYNEQFF.

This clone was counted only a few times. J is TRBJ1-2 and V is TRBV11-2; D may be TRBD1 (6 bases). The CDR3 runs 16 residues. Trimming stripped 8 bases from V and 0 bases from J, with 19 bases between. The germline V gene encodes CDR1 SGHAT and CDR2 FQNNGV. The CDR3 sequence is CASERGGSLTNYGYTF. The DNA of the CDR3 is TGTGCCAGCGAGAGGGGGGGCAGTCTTACTAACTATGGCTACACCTTC.

The chain recombines TRBV27 with TRBJ2-7; no reliable D call. Germline CDR1 reads MNHEY; CDR2 reads SMNVEV (reference sequence). Trimming left V 0 bases short and J 5 bases short, with 14 bases between. The CDR3 runs to 15 residues. Here the CDR3 reads CASSLSRTPRNEQYF. The CDR3 DNA follows: TGTGCCAGCAGTTTATCAAGGACCCCGAGGAACGAGCAGTACTTC.

The genes are TRBV5-1 and TRBJ2-7; 13 positions agree with TRBD2. CDR3 length equals 15 residues. CDR1 is SGHRS and CDR2 is YFSETQ in the germline V gene. V was clipped by 0 bases and J by 3 bases; unmatched bases: 0. The chain's CDR3 is CASSLGTSGGYEQYF. CDR3 nucleotide sequence: TGCGCCAGCAGCTTGGGGACTAGCGGGGGCTACGAGCAGTACTTC. The full variable domain, with the rest looked up from reference TRBV5-1 and TRBJ2-7, is KAGVTQTPRYLIKTRGQQVTLSCSPISGHRSVSWYQQTPGQGLQFLFEYFSETQRNKGNFPGRFSGRQFSNSRSEMNVSTLELGDSALYLCASSLGTSGGYEQYFGPGTRLTVT.

The genes are TRBV14 and TRBJ2-2; TRBD2 matches at 10 bases. The trim removed 0 bases at V and 1 base at J, leaving 5 bases unmatched. Germline loops: CDR1 SGHDN, CDR2 FVKESK. This CDR3 contains 18 residues. CDR3 nucleotide sequence: TGTGCCAGCAGCCAAGAACCGGCTAGCGGGGGGAACACCGGGGAGCTGTTTTTT. Protein sequence: CASSQEPASGGNTGELFF. The entire variable domain, with the rest obtained from reference TRBV14 and TRBJ2-2, is as follows: EAGVTQFPSHSVIEKGQTVTLRCDPISGHDNLYWYRRVMGKEIKFLLHFVKESKQDESGMPNNRFLAERTGGTYSTLKVQPAELEDSGVYFCASSQEPASGGNTGELFFGEGSRLTVL.

The DNA for the CDR3 is TGTGCCAGCAGCCCCTGGGGGGAAGGGCGTAGTGAGCAGTTCTTC. Protein sequence: CASSPWGEGRSEQFF. V usage is TRBV7-7 and J usage is TRBJ2-1; weak D call: TRBD2 (6 bases). The CDR3 is 15 residues long. Trimming pared 5 bases from V and 9 bases from J, leaving 20 bases between. Germline V gene data show CDR1 as SSHAT and CDR2 as FNYEAQ (reference sequence).

V gene TRBV28 combines with J gene TRBJ2-7; TRBD2 matches at 8 bases. Trimming took 8 bases from V and 2 from J; bases not matched to a gene: 17. Germline-derived CDR1 and CDR2 are MDHEN and SYDVKM. The CDR3 sequence is 17 residues long. The DNA of the CDR3 is TGTGCCAGCCAGCTTTTGCGGGAGGCAAATACCCCCTACGAGCAGTACTTC. As protein: CASQLLREANTPYEQYF.

V is TRBV5-4 and J is TRBJ2-7; D is uncertain. CDR3 length: 15 residues. Germline CDR1 reads SGHNT; CDR2 reads YYREEE (reference sequence). V lost 4 bases and J lost 0, with 14 bases in between. In nucleotides, the CDR3 is TGTGCCAGCAGCCCGGACGTATCGAGCTCCTACGAGCAGTACTTC. Encoded protein: CASSPDVSSSYEQYF.

The DNA of the CDR3 is TGTGCCACCCGCCACGGGACAGAATTCAACCAAGAGACCCAGTACTTC. Its translation is CATRHGTEFNQETQYF. V gene TRBV10-3 combines with J gene TRBJ2-5; 7 bases line up with TRBD1. V was pared by 10 bases and J by 0 bases, with 14 bases of the junction left unmatched. Germline CDR1 is ENHRY and CDR2 is SYGVKD. The CDR3 runs 16 residues.